The clone carrying this T cell receptor (beta chain) was detected only once. Its target is not known. This sample was included in a study of glioma-infiltrating T cells. Study details: WHO grade II oligodendrogliomas or astrocytomas, plus non-recurrent WHO grade IV glioblastomas, were sampled. Blood libraries targeted roughly 4.5- to 11-fold coverage of 750,000 to 1,000,000 T cells. Broader study findings: Above-expected tissue-blood divergence occurred in all gliomas, most in low-grade ones. Signature shared blood CDR3 motifs were enriched in low-divergence and depleted in high-divergence patients.

Germline-derived CDR1 and CDR2 are SGHVS and FNYEAQ. The CDR3 length is 15 residues. V lost 5 bases and J lost 4, with 17 bases in between. Amplification of TCR alpha and beta CDR3 regions from RNA used iRepertoire nested multiplex PCR. MiXCR was run by TCRdb on the multiplex PCR reads, yielding one entry per CDR3 protein. Among more than 300,000 distinct CDR3 sequences listed, about two fifths were seen once. The sample taken for sequencing was glioma tissue, nonneoplastic brain tissue, or PBMCs (not recorded which). The chain recombines TRBV7-6 with TRBJ1-2; D perhaps matches TRBD1 (5 bases). The source of this sequence is a human donor with low-grade glioma or glioblastoma, undergoing nonglioma brain surgery, or in good health (not recorded which). This chain's CDR3 is CASSQNRFGGYGYTF. CDR3 nucleotides: TGTGCCAGCAGCCAAAACAGGTTCGGTGGCTATGGCTACACCTTC.